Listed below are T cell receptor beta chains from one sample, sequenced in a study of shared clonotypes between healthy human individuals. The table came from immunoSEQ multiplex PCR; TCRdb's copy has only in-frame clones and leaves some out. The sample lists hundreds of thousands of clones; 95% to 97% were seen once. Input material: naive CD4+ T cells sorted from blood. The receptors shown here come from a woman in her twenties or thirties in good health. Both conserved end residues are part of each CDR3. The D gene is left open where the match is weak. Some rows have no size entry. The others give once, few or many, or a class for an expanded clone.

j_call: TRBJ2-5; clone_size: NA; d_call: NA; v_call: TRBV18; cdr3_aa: CASSLAQQETQYF; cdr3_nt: TGTGCCAGCTCACTCGCCCAACAAGAGACCCAGTACTTC
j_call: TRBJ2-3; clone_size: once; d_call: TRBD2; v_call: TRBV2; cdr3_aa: CASSLAGGVPDTQYF; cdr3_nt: TGTGCCAGCAGTCTAGCGGGAGGAGTGCCAGATACGCAGTATTTT
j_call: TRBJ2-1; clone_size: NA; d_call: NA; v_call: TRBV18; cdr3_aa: CASSPLKGGSYNEQFF; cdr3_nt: TGTGCCAGCTCACCACTTAAAGGGGGATCGTACAATGAGCAGTTCTTC
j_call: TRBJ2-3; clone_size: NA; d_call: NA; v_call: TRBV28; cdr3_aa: CASSLELRYDTQYF; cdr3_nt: TGTGCCAGCAGTTTGGAGCTCCGTTACGATACGCAGTATTTT
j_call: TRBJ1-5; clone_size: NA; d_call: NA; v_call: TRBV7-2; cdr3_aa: CASSLGSHQPQHF; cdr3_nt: TGTGCCAGCAGCTTGGGTTCGCATCAGCCCCAGCATTTT
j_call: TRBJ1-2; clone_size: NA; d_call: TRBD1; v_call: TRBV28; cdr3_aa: CASSQGQGAPGYTF; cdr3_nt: TGTGCCAGCAGTCAAGGTCAGGGGGCGCCTGGCTACACCTTC
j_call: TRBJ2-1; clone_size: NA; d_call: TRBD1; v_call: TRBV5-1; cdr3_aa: CASSPGGIERNEQFF; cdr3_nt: TGCGCCAGCAGTCCAGGGGGAATCGAGAGGAATGAGCAGTTCTTC
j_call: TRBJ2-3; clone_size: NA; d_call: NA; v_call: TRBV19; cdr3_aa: CASSNRGPTDTQYF; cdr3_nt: TGTGCCAGTAGTAACCGGGGCCCCACAGATACGCAGTATTTT
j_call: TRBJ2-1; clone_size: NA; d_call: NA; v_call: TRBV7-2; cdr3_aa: CASSSQRVISYNEQFF; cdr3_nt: TGTGCCAGCAGCTCTCAGCGGGTCATCTCCTACAATGAGCAGTTCTTC
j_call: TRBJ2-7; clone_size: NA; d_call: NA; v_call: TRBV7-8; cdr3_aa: CASSLERWQGPYEQYF; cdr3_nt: TGTGCCAGCAGCCTTGAAAGGTGGCAGGGGCCCTACGAGCAGTACTTC
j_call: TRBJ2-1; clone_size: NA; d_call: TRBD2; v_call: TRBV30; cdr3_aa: CAWSPGLAGTYNEQFF; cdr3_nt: TGTGCCTGGAGTCCCGGACTAGCGGGGACCTACAATGAGCAGTTCTTC
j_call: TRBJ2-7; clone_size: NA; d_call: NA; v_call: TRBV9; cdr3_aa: CASSERGSSYEQYF; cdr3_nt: TGTGCCAGCAGCGAAAGAGGTAGTTCCTACGAGCAGTACTTC
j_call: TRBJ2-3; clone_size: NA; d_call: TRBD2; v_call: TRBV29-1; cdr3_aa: CSVGTSGRSDGTQYF; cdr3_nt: TGCAGCGTTGGGACTAGCGGGAGGTCGGATGGGACGCAGTATTTT
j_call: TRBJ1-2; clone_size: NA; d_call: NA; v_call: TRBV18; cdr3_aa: CASSQQGGYGYTF; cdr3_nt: TGTGCCAGCTCCCAGCAGGGAGGGTATGGCTACACCTTC
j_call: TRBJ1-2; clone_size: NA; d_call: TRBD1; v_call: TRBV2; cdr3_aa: CASIPGGGAGYGYTF; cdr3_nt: TGTGCCAGCATACCCGGAGGGGGCGCGGGCTATGGCTACACCTTC
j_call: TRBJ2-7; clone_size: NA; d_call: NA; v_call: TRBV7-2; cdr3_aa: CASSFARGRSYEQYF; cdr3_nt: TGTGCCAGCAGCTTCGCCCGGGGGAGGTCCTACGAGCAGTACTTC
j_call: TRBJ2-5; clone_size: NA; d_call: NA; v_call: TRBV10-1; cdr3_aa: CASTGLTQETQYF; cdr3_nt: TGCGCCAGTACCGGACTGACGCAAGAGACCCAGTACTTC
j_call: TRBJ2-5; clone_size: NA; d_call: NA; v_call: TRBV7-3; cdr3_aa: CASSLGQSRGETQYF; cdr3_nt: TGTGCCAGCAGCTTAGGCCAGTCCCGGGGAGAGACCCAGTACTTC
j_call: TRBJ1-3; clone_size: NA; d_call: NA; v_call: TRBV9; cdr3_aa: CASSVDSSISGNTIYF; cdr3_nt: TGTGCCAGCAGCGTAGATAGCTCAATCTCTGGAAACACCATATATTTT
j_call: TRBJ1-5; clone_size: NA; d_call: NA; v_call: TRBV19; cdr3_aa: CASSGSLNQPQHF; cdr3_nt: TGTGCCAGTAGTGGCAGCTTAAATCAGCCCCAGCATTTT
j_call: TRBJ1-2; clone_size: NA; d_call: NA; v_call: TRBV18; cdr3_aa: CASSPPGPRRSYGYTF; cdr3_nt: TGTGCCAGCTCACCCCCGGGACCCAGGCGAAGTTATGGCTACACCTTC
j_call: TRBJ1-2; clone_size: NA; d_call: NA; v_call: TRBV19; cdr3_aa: CASSIEAGHYGYTF; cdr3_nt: TGTGCCAGTAGTATAGAGGCAGGGCACTATGGCTACACCTTC
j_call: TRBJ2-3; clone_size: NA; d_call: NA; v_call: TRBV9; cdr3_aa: CASSAGGPSTDTQYF; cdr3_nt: TGTGCCAGCAGCGCAGGGGGGCCGAGCACAGATACGCAGTATTTT
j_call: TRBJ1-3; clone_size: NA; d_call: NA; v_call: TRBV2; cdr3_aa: CASRRDIGNTIYF; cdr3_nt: TGTGCCAGCCGGCGGGACATTGGAAACACCATATATTTT
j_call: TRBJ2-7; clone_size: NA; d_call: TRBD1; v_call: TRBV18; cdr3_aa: CASSLRQGAVDEQYF; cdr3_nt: TGTGCCAGCTCACTCCGACAGGGGGCTGTCGACGAGCAGTACTTC
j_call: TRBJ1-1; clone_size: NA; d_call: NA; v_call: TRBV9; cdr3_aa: CASSRLGTEAFF; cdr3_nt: TGTGCCAGCAGCCGACTTGGCACTGAAGCTTTCTTT
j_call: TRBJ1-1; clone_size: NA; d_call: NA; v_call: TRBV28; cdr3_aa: CASSSPPNTEAFF; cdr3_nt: TGTGCCAGCAGTTCCCCACCGAACACTGAAGCTTTCTTT
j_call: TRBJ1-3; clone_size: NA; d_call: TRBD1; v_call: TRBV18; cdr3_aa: CASSHGQGRTGNTIYF; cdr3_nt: TGTGCCAGCTCACACGGACAGGGTCGTACTGGAAACACCATATATTTT
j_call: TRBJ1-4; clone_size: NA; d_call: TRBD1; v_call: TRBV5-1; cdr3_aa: CASSLDRGKLFF; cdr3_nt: TGCGCCAGCAGCTTGGACAGGGGAAAACTGTTTTTT
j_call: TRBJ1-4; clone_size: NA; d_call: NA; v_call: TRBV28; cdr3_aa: CASTLTSGQGNEKLFF; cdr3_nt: TGTGCCAGCACTCTCACCTCTGGGCAGGGGAATGAAAAACTGTTTTTT
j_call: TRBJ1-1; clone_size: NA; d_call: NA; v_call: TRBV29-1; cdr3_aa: CSVEDLSWAEAFF; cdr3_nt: TGCAGCGTTGAAGATCTTTCGTGGGCTGAAGCTTTCTTT
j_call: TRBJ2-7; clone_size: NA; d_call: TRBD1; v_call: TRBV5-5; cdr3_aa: CASSLGTGGLSYEQYF; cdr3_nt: TGTGCCAGCAGCTTGGGAACAGGGGGGCTCTCCTACGAGCAGTACTTC
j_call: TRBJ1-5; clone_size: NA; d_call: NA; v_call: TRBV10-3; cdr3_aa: CAISESGLGDGDQPQHF; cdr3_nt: TGTGCCATCAGTGAGTCGGGTTTGGGGGACGGGGATCAGCCCCAGCATTTT
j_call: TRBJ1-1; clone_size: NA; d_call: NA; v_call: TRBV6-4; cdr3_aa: CASSDLGGSAFF; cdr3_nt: TGTGCCAGCAGTGATTTAGGTGGGTCGGCTTTCTTT
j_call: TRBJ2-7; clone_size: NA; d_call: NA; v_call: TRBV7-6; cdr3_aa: CASSLDPSLGGEQYF; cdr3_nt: TGTGCCAGCAGCTTAGATCCTTCTCTGGGCGGGGAGCAGTACTTC
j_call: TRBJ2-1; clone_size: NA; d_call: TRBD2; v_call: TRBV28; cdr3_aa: CASSPSTLAGGYNEQFF; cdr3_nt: TGTGCCAGCAGTCCCAGCACACTAGCGGGAGGGTACAATGAGCAGTTCTTC
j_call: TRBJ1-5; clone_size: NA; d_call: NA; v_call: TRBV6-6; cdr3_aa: CASSSYRAIQPQHF; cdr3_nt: TGTGCCAGCAGTTCTTACAGGGCAATTCAGCCCCAGCATTTT
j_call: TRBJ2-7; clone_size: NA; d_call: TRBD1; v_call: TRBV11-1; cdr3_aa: CATPATGPYEQYF; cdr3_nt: TGTGCCACCCCGGCGACAGGGCCCTACGAGCAGTACTTC
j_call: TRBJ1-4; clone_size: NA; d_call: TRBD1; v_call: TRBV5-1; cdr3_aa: CASSLEGQGEKLFF; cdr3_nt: TGCGCCAGCAGCTTGGAGGGACAGGGGGAAAAACTGTTTTTT
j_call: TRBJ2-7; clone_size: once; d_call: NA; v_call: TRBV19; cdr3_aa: CASSIPGSVYEQYF; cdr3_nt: TGTGCCAGTAGTATTCCCGGGAGTGTCTACGAGCAGTACTTC
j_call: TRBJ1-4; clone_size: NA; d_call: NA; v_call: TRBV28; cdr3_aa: CASRRGLEKLFF; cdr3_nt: TGTGCCAGCAGACGAGGTCTCGAAAAACTGTTTTTT
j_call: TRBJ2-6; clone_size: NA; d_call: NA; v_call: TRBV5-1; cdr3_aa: CASSSDRTIGANVLTF; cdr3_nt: TGCGCCAGCAGCTCGGACAGGACTATTGGGGCCAACGTCCTGACTTTC
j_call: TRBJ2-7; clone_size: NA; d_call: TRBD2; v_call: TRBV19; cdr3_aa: CASSPREGYEQYF; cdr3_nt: TGTGCCAGTAGTCCCCGGGAGGGGTACGAGCAGTACTTC
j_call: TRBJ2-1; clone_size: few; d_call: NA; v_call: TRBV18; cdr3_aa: CASSPTSGEQFF; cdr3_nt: TGTGCCAGCTCACCTACCTCGGGGGAGCAGTTCTTC
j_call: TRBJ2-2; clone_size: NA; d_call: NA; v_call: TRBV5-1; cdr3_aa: CASSPTMIANTGELFF; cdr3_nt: TGCGCCAGCAGCCCTACTATGATCGCGAACACCGGGGAGCTGTTTTTT
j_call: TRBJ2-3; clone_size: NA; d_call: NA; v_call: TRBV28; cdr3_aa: CASRSVGGTDTQYF; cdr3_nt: TGTGCCAGCAGGTCCGTTGGGGGCACAGATACGCAGTATTTT
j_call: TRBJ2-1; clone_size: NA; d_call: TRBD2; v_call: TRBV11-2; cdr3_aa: CASSTRTSGNEQFF; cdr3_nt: TGTGCCAGCAGCACCCGCACTAGCGGAAATGAGCAGTTCTTC
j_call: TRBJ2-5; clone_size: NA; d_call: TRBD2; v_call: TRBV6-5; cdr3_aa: CASSYVPGLPGTQYF; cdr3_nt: TGTGCCAGCAGTTACGTGCCGGGACTACCCGGGACCCAGTACTTC
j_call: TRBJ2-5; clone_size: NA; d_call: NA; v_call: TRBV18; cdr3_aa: CASSPATARIETQYF; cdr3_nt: TGTGCCAGCTCACCAGCGACGGCACGTATAGAGACCCAGTACTTC
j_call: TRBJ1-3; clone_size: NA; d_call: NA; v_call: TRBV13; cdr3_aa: CASSLVRFRGQLTSSGNTIYF; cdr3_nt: TGTGCCAGCAGCTTAGTTAGGTTCAGGGGCCAACTTACCAGCTCTGGAAACACCATATATTTT
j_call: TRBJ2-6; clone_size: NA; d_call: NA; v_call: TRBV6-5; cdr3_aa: CASSYWRAGANVLTF; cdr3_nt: TGTGCCAGCAGTTACTGGAGGGCTGGGGCCAACGTCCTGACTTTC
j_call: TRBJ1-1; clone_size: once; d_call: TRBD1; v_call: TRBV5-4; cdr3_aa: CASSLPGTGSYTEAFF; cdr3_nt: TGTGCCAGCAGCTTACCGGGGACAGGGTCGTACACTGAAGCTTTCTTT